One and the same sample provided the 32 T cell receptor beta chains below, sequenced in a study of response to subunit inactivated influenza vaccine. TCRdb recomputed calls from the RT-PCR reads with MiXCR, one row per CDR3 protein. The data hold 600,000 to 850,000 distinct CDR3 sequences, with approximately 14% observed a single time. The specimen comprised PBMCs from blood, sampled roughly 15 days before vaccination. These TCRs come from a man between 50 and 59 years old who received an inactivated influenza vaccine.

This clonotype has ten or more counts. In DNA form, the CDR3 reads TGCAGTGCTGAACTAGCGGGGGGGCTAGGACAGTTCTTC. It translates to CSAELAGGLGQFF. The chain links TRBV20-1 to TRBJ2-1; the match to TRBD2 covers 13 bases. Germline V gene lookup returns CDR1 DFQATT and CDR2 SNEGSKA (reference sequence). This CDR3 is 13 amino acids long. The V and J ends lost 5 bases and 13 bases, in that order; junction bases with no gene match: 8.

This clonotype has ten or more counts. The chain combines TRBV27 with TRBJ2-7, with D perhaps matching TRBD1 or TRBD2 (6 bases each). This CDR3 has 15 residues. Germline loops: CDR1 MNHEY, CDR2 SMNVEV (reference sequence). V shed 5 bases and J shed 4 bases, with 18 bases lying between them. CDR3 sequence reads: CASSPLGRGGYEQYF. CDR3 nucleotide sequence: TGTGCCAGCAGTCCCCTTGGAAGAGGGGGGTACGAGCAGTACTTC.

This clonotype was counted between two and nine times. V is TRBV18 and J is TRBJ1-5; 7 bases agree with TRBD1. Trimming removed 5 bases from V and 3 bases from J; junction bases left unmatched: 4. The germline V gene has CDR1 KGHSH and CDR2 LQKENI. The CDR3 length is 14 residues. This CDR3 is CASSAGGNNQPQHF. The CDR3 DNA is TGTGCCAGCTCAGCAGGGGGTAACAATCAGCCCCAGCATTTT.

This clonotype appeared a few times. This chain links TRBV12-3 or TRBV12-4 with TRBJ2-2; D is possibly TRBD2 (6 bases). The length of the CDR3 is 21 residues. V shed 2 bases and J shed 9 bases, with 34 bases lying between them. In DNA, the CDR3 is TGTGCCAGCAGTTTAAAAAGCGGGTGGGGACGTGACTCCTTCGAACACCGGGAGCTGTTTTTT. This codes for CASSLKSGWGRDSFEHRELFF.

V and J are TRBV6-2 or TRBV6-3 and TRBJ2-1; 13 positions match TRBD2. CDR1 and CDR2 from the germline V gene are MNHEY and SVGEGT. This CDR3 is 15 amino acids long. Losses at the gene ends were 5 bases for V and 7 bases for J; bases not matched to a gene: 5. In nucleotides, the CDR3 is TGTGCCAGCAGTACAAGGACTAGCGGGAGTAATGAGCAGTTCTTC. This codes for CASSTRTSGSNEQFF.

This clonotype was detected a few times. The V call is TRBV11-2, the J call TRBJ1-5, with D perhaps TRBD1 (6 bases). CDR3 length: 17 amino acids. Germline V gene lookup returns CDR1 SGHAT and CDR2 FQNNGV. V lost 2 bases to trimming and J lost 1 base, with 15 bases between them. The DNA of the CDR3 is TGTGCCAGCAGCTTATATCCCCCAGGGGTGAGCAATCAGCCCCAGCATTTT. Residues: CASSLYPPGVSNQPQHF.

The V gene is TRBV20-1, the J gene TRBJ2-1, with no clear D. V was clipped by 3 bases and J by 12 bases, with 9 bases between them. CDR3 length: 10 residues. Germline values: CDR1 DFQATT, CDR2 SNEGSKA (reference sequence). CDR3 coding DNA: TGCAGTGCTAGTGACCAACGGCAGTTCTTC. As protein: CSASDQRQFF.

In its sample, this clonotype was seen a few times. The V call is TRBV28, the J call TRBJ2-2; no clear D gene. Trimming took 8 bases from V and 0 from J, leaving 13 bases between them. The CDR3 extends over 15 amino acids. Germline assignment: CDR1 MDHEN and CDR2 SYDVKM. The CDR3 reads CASHTGDPNTGELFF. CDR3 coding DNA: TGTGCCAGCCATACCGGTGATCCGAACACCGGGGAGCTGTTTTTT.

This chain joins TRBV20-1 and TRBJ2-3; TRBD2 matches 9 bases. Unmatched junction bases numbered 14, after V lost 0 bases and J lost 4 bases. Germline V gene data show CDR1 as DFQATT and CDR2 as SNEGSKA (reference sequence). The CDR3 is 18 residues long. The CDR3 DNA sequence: TGCAGTGCTAGAGATCGGCTGAGTAGCGGGAGAATCCCAGATACGCAGTATTTT. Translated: CSARDRLSSGRIPDTQYF.

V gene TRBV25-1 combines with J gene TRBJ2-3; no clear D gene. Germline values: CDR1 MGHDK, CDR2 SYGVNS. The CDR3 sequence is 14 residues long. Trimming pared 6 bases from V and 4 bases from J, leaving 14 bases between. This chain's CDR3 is CASRDPTGPDTQYF. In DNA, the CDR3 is TGTGCCAGCAGGGACCCCACGGGCCCAGATACGCAGTATTTT.

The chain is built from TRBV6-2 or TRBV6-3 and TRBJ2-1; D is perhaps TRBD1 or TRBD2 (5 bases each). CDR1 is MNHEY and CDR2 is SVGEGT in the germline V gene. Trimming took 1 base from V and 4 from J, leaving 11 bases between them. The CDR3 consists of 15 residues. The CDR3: CASSYLGRYYNEQFF. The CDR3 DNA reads TGTGCCAGCAGTTACTTGGGACGGTATTACAATGAGCAGTTCTTC.

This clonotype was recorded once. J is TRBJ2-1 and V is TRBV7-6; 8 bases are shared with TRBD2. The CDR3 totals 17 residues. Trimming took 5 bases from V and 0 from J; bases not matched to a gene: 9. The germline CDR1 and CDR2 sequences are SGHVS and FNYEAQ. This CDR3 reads CASSPGASGRSYNEQFF. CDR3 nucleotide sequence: TGTGCCAGCAGCCCGGGGGCTAGCGGGCGCTCCTACAATGAGCAGTTCTTC.

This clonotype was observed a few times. CDR3 residues: CSARDEIVRGWGNTIYF. Here the CDR3 DNA reads TGCAGTGCTAGAGATGAGATCGTCAGGGGATGGGGAAACACCATATATTTT. The J gene is TRBJ1-3, the V gene TRBV20-1; D is perhaps TRBD1 (6 bases). The CDR3 is made up of 17 amino acids. Trimming cost V 0 bases and J 4 bases, with 19 bases left between them. The germline CDR1 and CDR2 sequences are DFQATT and SNEGSKA (reference sequence).

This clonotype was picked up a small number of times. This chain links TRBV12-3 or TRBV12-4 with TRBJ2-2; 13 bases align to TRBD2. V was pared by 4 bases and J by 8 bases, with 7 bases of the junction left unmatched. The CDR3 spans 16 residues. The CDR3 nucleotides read TGTGCCAGCAGTTCCACTAGCGGGGGGGCTTCGGGGGAGCTGTTTTTT. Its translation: CASSSTSGGASGELFF.

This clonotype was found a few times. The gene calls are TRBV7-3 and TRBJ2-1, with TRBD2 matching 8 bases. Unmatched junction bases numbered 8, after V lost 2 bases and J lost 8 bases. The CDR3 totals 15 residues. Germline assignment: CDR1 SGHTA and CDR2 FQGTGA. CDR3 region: CASSLGLAGTDEQFF. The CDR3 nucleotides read TGTGCCAGCAGCTTAGGCCTAGCGGGCACGGATGAGCAGTTCTTC. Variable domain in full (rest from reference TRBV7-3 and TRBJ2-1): GAGVSQTPSNKVTEKGKYVELRCDPISGHTALYWYRQSLGQGPEFLIYFQGTGAADDSGLPNDRFFAVRPEGSVSTLKIQRTERGDSAVYLCASSLGLAGTDEQFFGPGTRLTVL.

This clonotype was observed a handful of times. CDR3 protein: CASSLGGKATDTQYF. The CDR3 DNA is TGTGCCAGCAGTTTGGGGGGGAAGGCTACAGATACGCAGTATTTT. V and J are TRBV12-3 or TRBV12-4 and TRBJ2-3; TRBD2 aligns across 7 bases. This CDR3 is 15 amino acids long. J lost 3 bases, V lost 3 bases, and 6 bases had no gene match.

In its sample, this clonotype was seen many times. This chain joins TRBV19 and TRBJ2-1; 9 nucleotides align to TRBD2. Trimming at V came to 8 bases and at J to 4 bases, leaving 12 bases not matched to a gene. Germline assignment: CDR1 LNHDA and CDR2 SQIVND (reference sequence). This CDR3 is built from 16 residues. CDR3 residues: CASLPSGIQRYNEQFF. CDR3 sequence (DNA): TGTGCCAGTTTGCCTAGCGGGATACAACGTTACAATGAGCAGTTCTTC. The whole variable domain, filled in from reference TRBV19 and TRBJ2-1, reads DGGITQSPKYLFRKEGQNVTLSCEQNLNHDAMYWYRQDPGQGLRLIYYSQIVNDFQKGDIAEGYSVSREKKESFPLTVTSAQKNPTAFYLCASLPSGIQRYNEQFFGPGTRLTVL.

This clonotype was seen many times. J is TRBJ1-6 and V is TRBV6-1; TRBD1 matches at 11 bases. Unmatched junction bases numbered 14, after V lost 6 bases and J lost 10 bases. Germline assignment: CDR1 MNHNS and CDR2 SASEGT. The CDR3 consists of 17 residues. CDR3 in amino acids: CASRPLAGTGGESPLHF. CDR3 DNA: TGTGCCAGCAGACCATTGGCCGGGACAGGGGGAGAGTCACCCCTCCACTTT.

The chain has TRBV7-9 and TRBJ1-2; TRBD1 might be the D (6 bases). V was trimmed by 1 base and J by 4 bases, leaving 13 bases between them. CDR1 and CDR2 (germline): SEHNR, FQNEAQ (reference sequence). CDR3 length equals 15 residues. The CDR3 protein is CASSLGTTGSYGYTF. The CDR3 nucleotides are TGTGCCAGCAGCTTAGGGACGACAGGCTCCTATGGCTACACCTTC.

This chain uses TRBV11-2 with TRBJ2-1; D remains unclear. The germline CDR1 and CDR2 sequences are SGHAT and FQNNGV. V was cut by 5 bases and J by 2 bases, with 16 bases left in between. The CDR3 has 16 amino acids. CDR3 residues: CASSPPPEEPYNEQFF. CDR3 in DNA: TGTGCCAGCAGCCCCCCACCCGAAGAGCCCTACAATGAGCAGTTCTTC.

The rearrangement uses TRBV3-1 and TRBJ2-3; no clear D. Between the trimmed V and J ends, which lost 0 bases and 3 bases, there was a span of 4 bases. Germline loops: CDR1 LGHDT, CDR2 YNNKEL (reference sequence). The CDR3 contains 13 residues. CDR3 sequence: CASSQDLTDTQYF. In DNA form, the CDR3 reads TGTGCCAGCAGCCAAGATCTGACAGATACGCAGTATTTT.

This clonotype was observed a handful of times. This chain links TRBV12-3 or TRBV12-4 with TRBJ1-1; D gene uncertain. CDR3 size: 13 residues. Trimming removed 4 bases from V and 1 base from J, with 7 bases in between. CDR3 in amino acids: CASSSLPNTEAFF. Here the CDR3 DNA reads TGTGCCAGCAGTTCCCTGCCGAACACTGAAGCTTTCTTT.

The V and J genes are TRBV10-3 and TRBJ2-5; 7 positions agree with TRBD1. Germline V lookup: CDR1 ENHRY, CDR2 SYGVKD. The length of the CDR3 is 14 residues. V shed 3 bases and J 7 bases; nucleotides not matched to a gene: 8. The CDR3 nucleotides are TGTGCCATCAGTGATAAGACAGGGCATGCGACCCAGTACTTC. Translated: CAISDKTGHATQYF.

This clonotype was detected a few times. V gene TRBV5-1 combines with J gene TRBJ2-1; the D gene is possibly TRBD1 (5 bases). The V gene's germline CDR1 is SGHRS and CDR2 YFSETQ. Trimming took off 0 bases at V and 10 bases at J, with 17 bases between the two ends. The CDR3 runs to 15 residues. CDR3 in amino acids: CASSLETGVGKEQFF. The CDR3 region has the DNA TGCGCCAGCAGCTTGGAAACAGGCGTCGGCAAGGAGCAGTTCTTC.

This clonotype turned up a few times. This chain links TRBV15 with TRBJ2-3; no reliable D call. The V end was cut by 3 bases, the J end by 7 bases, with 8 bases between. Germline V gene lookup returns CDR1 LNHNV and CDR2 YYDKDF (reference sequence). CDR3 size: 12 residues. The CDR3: CATSSLTYTQYF. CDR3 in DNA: TGTGCCACCAGCAGCCTCACTTATACGCAGTATTTT. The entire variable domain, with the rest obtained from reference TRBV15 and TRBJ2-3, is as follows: DAMVIQNPRYQVTQFGKPVTLSCSQTLNHNVMYWYQQKSSQAPKLLFHYYDKDFNNEADTPDNFQSRRPNTSFCFLDIRSPGLGDTAMYLCATSSLTYTQYFGPGTRLTVL.

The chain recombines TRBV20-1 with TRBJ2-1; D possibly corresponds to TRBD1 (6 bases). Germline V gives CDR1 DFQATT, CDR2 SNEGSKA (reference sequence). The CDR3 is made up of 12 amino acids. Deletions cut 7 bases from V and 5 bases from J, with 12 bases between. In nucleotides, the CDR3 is TGCAGTGTTCCAGGGGTGAACAATGAGCAGTTCTTC. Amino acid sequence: CSVPGVNNEQFF.

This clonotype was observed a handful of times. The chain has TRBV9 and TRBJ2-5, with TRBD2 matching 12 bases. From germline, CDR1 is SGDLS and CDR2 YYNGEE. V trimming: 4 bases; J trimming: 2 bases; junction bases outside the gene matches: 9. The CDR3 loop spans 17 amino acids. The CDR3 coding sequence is TGTGCCAGCAGCACTTCCAAGACTAGCGGGGGACAAGAGACCCAGTACTTC. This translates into CASSTSKTSGGQETQYF.

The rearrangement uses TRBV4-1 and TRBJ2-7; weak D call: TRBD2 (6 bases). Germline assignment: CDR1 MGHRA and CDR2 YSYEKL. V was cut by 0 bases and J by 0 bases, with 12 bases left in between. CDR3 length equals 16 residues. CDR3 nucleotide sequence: TGCGCCAGCAGCCAAGATACCGGACTAAGCTCCTACGAGCAGTACTTC. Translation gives CASSQDTGLSSYEQYF.

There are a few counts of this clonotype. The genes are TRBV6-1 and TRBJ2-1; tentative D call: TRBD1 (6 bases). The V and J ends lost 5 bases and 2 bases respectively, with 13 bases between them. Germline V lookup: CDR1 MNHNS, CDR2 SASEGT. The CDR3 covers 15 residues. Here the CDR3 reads CASSPPGTPYNEQFF. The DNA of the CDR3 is TGTGCCAGCAGTCCCCCCGGGACACCCTACAATGAGCAGTTCTTC.

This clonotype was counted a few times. CDR3 sequence (DNA): TGTGCCAGCAGCTCAGCCGGGACAGAGCAGTTCTTC. This gives the protein CASSSAGTEQFF. V gene TRBV11-2 combines with J gene TRBJ2-1, with D possibly TRBD1 on 6 matching bases. Germline CDR1 is SGHAT and CDR2 is FQNNGV. The germline V and J ends were trimmed by 4 bases and 10 bases, with 11 bases remaining between them. This CDR3 region has 12 residues.

The CDR3 loop is CSARITGTGNTGELFF. The CDR3 DNA sequence: TGCAGTGCTAGGATCACCGGGACAGGCAACACCGGGGAGCTGTTTTTT. V and J are TRBV20-1 and TRBJ2-2, with 8 bases fitting TRBD1. Germline CDR1 and CDR2: DFQATT and SNEGSKA (reference sequence). V dropped 3 bases and J dropped 2; count of bases not matched to a gene: 8. This CDR3 contains 16 residues.

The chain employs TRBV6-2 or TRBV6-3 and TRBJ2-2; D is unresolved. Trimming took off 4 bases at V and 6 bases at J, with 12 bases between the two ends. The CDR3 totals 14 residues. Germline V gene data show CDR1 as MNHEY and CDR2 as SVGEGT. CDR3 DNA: TGTGCCAGCAGTTCCCCTACTCTGGCCGGGGAGCTGTTTTTT. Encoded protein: CASSSPTLAGELFF.